These T cell receptor beta chains were read from a single sample in a study of chemoradiotherapy in HPV16-positive cancers. The table came from immunoSEQ multiplex PCR; TCRdb's copy has only in-frame clones and leaves some out. The repertoire consists of several thousand clones, with 75% to 90% occurring once and the leading ten covering roughly 2.5%. Sequenced here: tumor tissue, sampled from a patient who underwent chemoradiotherapy. These receptor sequences come from a human donor with HPV-associated anogenital cancer. The conserved cysteine and the conserved F or W are not part of the CDR3 here.

v_call: TRBV6-6
j_call: TRBJ2-2
cdr3_aa: ASLLGQHTGELF

v_call: TRBV11-3
j_call: TRBJ1-1
cdr3_aa: ASSPHGGGEAF

v_call: TRBV5-1
j_call: TRBJ1-1
cdr3_aa: ASSLTASMNTEAF

v_call: TRBV7-9
j_call: TRBJ1-1
cdr3_aa: ASSFAQGAVLG

v_call: TRBV10-3
j_call: TRBJ2-7
cdr3_aa: AITPRPSSYEQY

v_call: TRBV6-1
j_call: TRBJ2-7
cdr3_aa: ASRERNYEQY

v_call: TRBV6-6
j_call: TRBJ2-1
cdr3_aa: ASTPGTLSYNEQF

v_call: TRBV30
j_call: TRBJ2-2
cdr3_aa: AWSVLGRELF

v_call: TRBV7-9
j_call: TRBJ2-7
cdr3_aa: ASSLAIGQGLVSYEQY

v_call: TRBV12-5
j_call: TRBJ1-2
cdr3_aa: ASGPGERGYT

v_call: TRBV6-1
j_call: TRBJ2-3
cdr3_aa: ASSEAGKRNTQY

v_call: TRBV5-1
j_call: TRBJ1-1
cdr3_aa: ASTLEQGQGNTEAF

v_call: TRBV5-1
j_call: TRBJ1-3
cdr3_aa: ASSLNQGAGFSGNTIY

v_call: TRBV27
j_call: TRBJ2-7
cdr3_aa: ASSLGGRTSYEQY

v_call: TRBV6-5
j_call: TRBJ2-2
cdr3_aa: ASSLTGPDTGELF

v_call: TRBV11-3
j_call: NA
cdr3_aa: ASSSTSRGEQY

v_call: TRBV7-9
j_call: TRBJ2-7
cdr3_aa: ASSPTEYEQY

v_call: TRBV15
j_call: TRBJ2-2
cdr3_aa: ATSRSSGPNAGELF

v_call: TRBV7-2
j_call: TRBJ2-1
cdr3_aa: ASSSPAGPPNSEQF

v_call: TRBV7-9
j_call: TRBJ1-1
cdr3_aa: ASSFEDQNTEAF

v_call: TRBV11-2
j_call: TRBJ1-1
cdr3_aa: ASSFDPRTGGWGTEAF

v_call: TRBV6-6
j_call: TRBJ1-3
cdr3_aa: ASSYSSGNTIY

v_call: TRBV11-2
j_call: TRBJ2-5
cdr3_aa: ASSFGGRLAGGYETQY

v_call: TRBV27
j_call: TRBJ2-1
cdr3_aa: ASSLNWEEQF

v_call: TRBV10-3
j_call: TRBJ2-3
cdr3_aa: ASRDMTSGTIGDTQY

v_call: TRBV23-1
j_call: TRBJ1-2
cdr3_aa: ASSLMGQRSTIGCYGYT

v_call: TRBV4-1
j_call: TRBJ2-1
cdr3_aa: ASSQDGRGYNEQF

v_call: TRBV9
j_call: TRBJ1-2
cdr3_aa: ASSALAGYT

v_call: TRBV5-1
j_call: TRBJ1-4
cdr3_aa: ASSLGTEEEKLF

v_call: TRBV27
j_call: TRBJ2-1
cdr3_aa: ASSLVSSYNEQF

v_call: TRBV27
j_call: TRBJ2-1
cdr3_aa: ASSFVGSYNEQF